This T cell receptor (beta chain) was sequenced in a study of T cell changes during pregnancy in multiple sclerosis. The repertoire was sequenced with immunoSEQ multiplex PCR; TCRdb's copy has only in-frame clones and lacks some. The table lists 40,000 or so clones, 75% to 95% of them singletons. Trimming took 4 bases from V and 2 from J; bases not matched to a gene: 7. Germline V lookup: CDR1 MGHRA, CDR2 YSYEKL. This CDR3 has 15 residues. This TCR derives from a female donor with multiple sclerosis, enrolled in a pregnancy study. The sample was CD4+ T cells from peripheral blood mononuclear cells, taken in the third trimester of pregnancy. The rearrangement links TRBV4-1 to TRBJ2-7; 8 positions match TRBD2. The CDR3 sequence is CASSLTPGLAYEQYF. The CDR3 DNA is TGCGCCAGCAGCCTGACCCCGGGACTAGCCTACGAGCAGTACTTC.